Included here is one TCR beta chain sequence, with context. Its antigen is as yet unknown. This record belongs to a study of T cell responses to AZD1222 COVID-19 vaccine. General study points: Without day 14 samples, only post-peak T cell repertoires were studied. The donor group comprised mostly white British people and more females; the analysis possibly underestimated clonal diversity. There were vaccine-associated CD4 TCRs across spike, dominant at 160-218 and 743-854.

Sequenced by immunoSEQ multiplex PCR; TCRdb stores in-frame clones only, minus some. The data contain 90,000 to 150,000 clones, approximately 90% of them singletons. The V gene lost 5 bases and the J gene lost 3 bases, with 13 bases spanning the gap. The CDR3 runs to 14 residues. Germline CDR1 reads SGHAT; CDR2 reads FQNNGV. The receptor was isolated from an adult in good health. This chain joins TRBV11-2 and TRBJ2-5, with D possibly matching TRBD1 (6 bases). Specimen: peripheral blood, collected on day 0 of AZD1222 vaccination. The CDR3 sequence is CASSPGTIKETQYF. The CDR3 DNA reads as TGTGCCAGCAGCCCTGGGACAATTAAAGAGACCCAGTACTTC.